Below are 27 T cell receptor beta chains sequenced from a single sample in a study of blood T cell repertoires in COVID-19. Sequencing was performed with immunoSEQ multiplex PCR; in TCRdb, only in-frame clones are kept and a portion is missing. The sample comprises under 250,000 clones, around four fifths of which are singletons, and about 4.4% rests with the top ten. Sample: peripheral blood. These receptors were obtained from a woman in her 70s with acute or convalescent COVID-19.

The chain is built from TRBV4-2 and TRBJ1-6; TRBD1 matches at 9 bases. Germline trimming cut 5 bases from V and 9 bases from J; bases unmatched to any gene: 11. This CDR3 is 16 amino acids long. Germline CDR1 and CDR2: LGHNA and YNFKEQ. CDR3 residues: CASSGPQGALGSPLHF. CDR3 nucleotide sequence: TGTGCCAGCAGCGGACCACAGGGGGCGTTAGGTTCACCCCTCCACTTT.

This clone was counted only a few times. The CDR3 DNA reads TGTGCCAGCTCTCGTGACAGGGGGCTGTATGGCTACACCTTC. This codes for CASSRDRGLYGYTF. J is TRBJ1-2 and V is TRBV18, with 10 bases matching TRBD1. The CDR3 extends over 14 amino acids. The junction had 6 bases not matched to a gene; V was cut back by 6 bases and J by 5 bases. Germline loops: CDR1 KGHSH, CDR2 LQKENI.

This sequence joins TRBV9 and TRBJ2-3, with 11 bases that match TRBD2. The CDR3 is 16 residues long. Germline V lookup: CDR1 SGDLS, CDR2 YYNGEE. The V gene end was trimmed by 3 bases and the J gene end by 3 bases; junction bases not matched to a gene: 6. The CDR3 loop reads CASSAVTSGGTDTQYF. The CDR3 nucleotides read TGTGCCAGCAGCGCGGTAACTAGCGGGGGTACAGATACGCAGTATTTT.

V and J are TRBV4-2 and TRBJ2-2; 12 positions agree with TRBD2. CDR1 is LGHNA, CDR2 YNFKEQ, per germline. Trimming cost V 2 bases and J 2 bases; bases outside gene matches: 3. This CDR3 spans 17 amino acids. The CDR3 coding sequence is TGTGCCAGCAGCCAAAGACTAGCGGGGGCCAACACCGGGGAGCTGTTTTTT. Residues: CASSQRLAGANTGELFF.

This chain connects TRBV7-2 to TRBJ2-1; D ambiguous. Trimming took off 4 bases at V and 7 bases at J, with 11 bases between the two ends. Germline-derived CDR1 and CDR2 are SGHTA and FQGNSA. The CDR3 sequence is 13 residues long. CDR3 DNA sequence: TGTGCCAGCAGCTCCTCGGTTGATAATGAGCAGTTCTTC. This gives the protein CASSSSVDNEQFF. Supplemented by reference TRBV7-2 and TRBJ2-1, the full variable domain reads GAGVSQSPSNKVTEKGKDVELRCDPISGHTALYWYRQSLGQGLEFLIYFQGNSAPDKSGLPSDRFSAERTGGSVSTLTIQRTQQEDSAVYLCASSSSVDNEQFFGPGTRLTVL.

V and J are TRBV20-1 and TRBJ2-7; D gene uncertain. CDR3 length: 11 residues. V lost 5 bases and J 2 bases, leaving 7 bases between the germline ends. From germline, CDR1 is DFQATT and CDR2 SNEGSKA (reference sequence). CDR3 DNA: TGCAGTGCTCAGACTCCCTACGAGCAGTACTTC. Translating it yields CSAQTPYEQYF.

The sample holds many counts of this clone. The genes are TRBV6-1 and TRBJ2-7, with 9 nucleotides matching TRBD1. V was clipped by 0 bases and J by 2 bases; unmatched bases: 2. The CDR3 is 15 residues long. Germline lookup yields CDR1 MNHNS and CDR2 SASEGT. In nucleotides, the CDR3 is TGTGCCAGCAGTGAAGCCGGGACAGGGCCCTACGAGCAGTACTTC. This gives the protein CASSEAGTGPYEQYF.

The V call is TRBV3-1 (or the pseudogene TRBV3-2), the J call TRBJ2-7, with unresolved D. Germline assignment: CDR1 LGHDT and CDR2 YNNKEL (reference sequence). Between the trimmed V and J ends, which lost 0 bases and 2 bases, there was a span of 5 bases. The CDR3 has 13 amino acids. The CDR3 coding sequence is TGTGCCAGCAGCCAAGACAGTACCTACGAGCAGTACTTC. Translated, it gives CASSQDSTYEQYF.

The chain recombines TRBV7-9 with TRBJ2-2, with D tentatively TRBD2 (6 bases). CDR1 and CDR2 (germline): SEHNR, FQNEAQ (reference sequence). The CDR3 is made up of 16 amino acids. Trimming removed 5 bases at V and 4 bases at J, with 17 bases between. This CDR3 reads CASSPQGRRGTGELFF. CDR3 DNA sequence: TGTGCCAGCAGCCCCCAGGGACGGAGGGGCACCGGGGAGCTGTTTTTT.

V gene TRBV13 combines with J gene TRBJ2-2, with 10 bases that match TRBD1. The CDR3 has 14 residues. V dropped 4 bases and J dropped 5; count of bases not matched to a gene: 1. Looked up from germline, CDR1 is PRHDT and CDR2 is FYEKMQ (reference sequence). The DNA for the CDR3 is TGTGCCAGCAGCTCGGACAGGGGGACCGGGGAGCTGTTTTTT. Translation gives CASSSDRGTGELFF.

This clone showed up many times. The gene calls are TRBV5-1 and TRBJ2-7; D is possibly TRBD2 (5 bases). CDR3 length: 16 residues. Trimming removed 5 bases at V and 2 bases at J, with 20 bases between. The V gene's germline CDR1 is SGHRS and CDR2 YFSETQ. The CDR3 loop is CASSPTVSGLTYEQYF. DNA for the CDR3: TGCGCCAGCAGTCCCACAGTCTCCGGACTTACCTACGAGCAGTACTTC.

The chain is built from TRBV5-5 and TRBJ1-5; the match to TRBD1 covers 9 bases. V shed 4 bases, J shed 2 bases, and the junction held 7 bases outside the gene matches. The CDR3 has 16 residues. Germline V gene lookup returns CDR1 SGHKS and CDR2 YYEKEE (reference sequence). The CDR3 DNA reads TGTGCCAGCAGCCCTGGGACAGGGAACGGCAATCAGCCCCAGCATTTT. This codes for CASSPGTGNGNQPQHF.

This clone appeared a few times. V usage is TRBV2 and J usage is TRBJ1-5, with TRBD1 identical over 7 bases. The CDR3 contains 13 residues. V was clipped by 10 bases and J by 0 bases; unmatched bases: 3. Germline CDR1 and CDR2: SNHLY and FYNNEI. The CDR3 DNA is TGTGCCATTACAGGGGATAGCAATCAGCCCCAGCATTTT. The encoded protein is CAITGDSNQPQHF.

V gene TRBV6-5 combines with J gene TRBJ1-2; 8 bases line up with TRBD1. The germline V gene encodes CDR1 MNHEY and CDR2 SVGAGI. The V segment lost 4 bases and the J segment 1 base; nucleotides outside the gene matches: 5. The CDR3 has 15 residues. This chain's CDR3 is CASSSGQGGNYGYTF. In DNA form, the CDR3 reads TGTGCCAGCAGTTCCGGACAGGGCGGTAACTATGGCTACACCTTC.

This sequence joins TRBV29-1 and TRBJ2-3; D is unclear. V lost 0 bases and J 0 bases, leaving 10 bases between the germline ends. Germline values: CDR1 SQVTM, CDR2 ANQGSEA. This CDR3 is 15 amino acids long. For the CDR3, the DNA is TGCAGCGTTGAAGATCTGCAGGCGAGCACAGATACGCAGTATTTT. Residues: CSVEDLQASTDTQYF.

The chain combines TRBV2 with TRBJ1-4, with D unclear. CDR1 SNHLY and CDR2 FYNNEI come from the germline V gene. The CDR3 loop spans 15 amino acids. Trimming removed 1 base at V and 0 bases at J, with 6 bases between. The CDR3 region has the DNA TGTGCCAGCAGTGAAGGTCGCGCAACTAATGAAAAACTGTTTTTT. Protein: CASSEGRATNEKLFF.

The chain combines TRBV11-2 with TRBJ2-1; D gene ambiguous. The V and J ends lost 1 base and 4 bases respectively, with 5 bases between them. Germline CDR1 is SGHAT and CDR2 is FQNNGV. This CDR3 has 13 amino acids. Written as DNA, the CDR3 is TGTGCCAGCAGCTTAGCTGAGTACAATGAGCAGTTCTTC. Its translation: CASSLAEYNEQFF.

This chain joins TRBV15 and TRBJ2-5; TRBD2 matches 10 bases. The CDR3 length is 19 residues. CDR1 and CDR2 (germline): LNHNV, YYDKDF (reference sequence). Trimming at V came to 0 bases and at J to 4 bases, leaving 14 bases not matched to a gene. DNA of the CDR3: TGTGCCACCAGCAGAGATCCCTGGCACCTAGCGGGGGTGGGAGAGACCCAGTACTTC. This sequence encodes CATSRDPWHLAGVGETQYF. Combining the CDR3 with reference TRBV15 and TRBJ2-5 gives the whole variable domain DAMVIQNPRYQVTQFGKPVTLSCSQTLNHNVMYWYQQKSSQAPKLLFHYYDKDFNNEADTPDNFQSRRPNTSFCFLDIRSPGLGDTAMYLCATSRDPWHLAGVGETQYFGPGTRLLVL.

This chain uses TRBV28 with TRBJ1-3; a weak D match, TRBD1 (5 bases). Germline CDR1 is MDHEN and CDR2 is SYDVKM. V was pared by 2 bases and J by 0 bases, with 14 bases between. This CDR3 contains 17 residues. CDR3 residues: CASSLTGGMSSGNTIYF. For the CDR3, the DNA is TGTGCCAGCAGTTTAACTGGGGGGATGAGCTCTGGAAACACCATATATTTT.

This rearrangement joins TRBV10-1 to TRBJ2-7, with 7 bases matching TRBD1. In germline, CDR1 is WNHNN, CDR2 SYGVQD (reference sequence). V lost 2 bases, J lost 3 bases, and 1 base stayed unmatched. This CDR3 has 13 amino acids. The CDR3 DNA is TGCGCCAGCAGTGAGCCAGGGGGCTACGAGCAGTACTTC. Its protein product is CASSEPGGYEQYF.

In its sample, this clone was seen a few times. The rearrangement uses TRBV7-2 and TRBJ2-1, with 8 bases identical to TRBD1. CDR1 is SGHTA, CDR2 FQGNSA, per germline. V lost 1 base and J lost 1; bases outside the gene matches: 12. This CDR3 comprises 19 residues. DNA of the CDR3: TGTGCCAGCAGCTTAGTCACAAGCAGGGGGCCTGGGTCCTACAATGAGCAGTTCTTC. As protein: CASSLVTSRGPGSYNEQFF.

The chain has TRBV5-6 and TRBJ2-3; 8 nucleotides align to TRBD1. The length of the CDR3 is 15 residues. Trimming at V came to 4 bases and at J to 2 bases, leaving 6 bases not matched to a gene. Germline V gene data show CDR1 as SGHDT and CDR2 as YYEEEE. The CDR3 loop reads CASSPGTGPTDTQYF. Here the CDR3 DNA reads TGTGCCAGCAGCCCCGGGACAGGCCCCACAGATACGCAGTATTTT.

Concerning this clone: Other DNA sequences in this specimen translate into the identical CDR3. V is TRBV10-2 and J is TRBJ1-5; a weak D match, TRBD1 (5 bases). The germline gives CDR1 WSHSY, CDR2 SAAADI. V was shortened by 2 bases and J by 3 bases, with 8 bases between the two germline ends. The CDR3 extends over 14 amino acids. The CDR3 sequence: CASSEQGSNQPQHF. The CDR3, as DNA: TGCGCCAGCAGTGAGCAGGGATCCAATCAGCCCCAGCATTTT.

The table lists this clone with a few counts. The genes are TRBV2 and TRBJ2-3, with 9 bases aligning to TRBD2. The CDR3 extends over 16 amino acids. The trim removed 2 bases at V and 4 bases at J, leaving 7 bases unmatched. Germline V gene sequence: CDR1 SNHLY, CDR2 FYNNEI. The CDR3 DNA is TGTGCCAGCAGTGAATGGCCAGCGGGGGGTTCAGATACGCAGTATTTT. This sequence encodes CASSEWPAGGSDTQYF.

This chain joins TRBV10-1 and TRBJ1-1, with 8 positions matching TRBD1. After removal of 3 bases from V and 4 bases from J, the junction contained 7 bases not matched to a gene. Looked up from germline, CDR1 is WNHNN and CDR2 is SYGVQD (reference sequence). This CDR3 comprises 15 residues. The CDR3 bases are TGCGCCAGCAGTGACCGCAGGGGGCTAGCCACTGAAGCTTTCTTT. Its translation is CASSDRRGLATEAFF.

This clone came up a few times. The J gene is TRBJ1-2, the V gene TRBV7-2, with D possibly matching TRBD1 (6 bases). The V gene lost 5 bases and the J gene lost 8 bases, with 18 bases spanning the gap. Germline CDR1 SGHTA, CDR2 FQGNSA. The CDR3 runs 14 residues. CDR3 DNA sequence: TGTGCCAGCAGCCCGGGACAAGCCCTGTTCGGCTACACCTTC. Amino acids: CASSPGQALFGYTF.

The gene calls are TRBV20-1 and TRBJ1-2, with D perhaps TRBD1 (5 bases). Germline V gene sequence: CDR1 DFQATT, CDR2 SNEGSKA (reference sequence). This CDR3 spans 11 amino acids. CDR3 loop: CSLDSLIGYTF. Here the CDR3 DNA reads TGCAGCCTCGACAGTCTAATCGGCTACACCTTC.